These 22 T cell receptor beta chains were sequenced from one sample in a study of Tregs in tolerant kidney transplant recipients. No antigens are known for them. Data came from immunoSEQ multiplex PCR; TCRdb stores just in-frame clones and leaves some out. The profile shows 15,000 to 20,000 clones, approximately 57% of them singletons. Sequenced sample: Tregs from blood cultured with allogeneic cells. The receptors were gathered from a human donor in good health.

This chain joins TRBV5-1 and TRBJ2-7, with 9 bases aligning to TRBD2. The V segment lost 5 bases and the J segment 2 bases; nucleotides outside the gene matches: 5. Germline V gene lookup returns CDR1 SGHRS and CDR2 YFSETQ. This CDR3 is built from 14 residues. CDR3 DNA sequence: TGCGCCAGCAGGTGGACTAGCGCTGCCTACGAGCAGTACTTC. Translation: CASRWTSAAYEQYF.

This chain joins TRBV7-2 and TRBJ2-5; a weak D match, TRBD2 (6 bases). The V and J ends lost 2 bases and 5 bases respectively, with 15 bases between them. Germline loops: CDR1 SGHTA, CDR2 FQGNSA. The CDR3 extends over 15 amino acids. The CDR3 bases are TGTGCCAGCAGCTTACGGGCGGGGCTCGGGGAGACCCAGTACTTC. Its translation is CASSLRAGLGETQYF.

The V and J genes are TRBV19 and TRBJ2-1; D perhaps matches TRBD1 (5 bases). Trimming removed 4 bases at V and 5 bases at J, with 12 bases between. CDR1 and CDR2 from the germline V gene are LNHDA and SQIVND (reference sequence). The CDR3 has 14 residues. In DNA, the CDR3 is TGTGCCAGTAGTAACGACAGTGTGAACAATGAGCAGTTCTTC. Its translation is CASSNDSVNNEQFF.

The chain uses TRBV7-2 and TRBJ2-3; D gene ambiguous. The CDR3 length is 12 residues. The germline gives CDR1 SGHTA, CDR2 FQGNSA. The ends were cut back, 4 bases at V and 3 bases at J, with 5 bases in the middle. CDR3 sequence reads: CASSSRTDTQYF. The CDR3 DNA reads as TGTGCCAGCAGCTCCAGAACAGATACGCAGTATTTT.

Notes on this clone: Mismatch with germline at one junction end may stem from a read error. V is TRBV6-1 and J is TRBJ1-1, with 7 bases aligning to TRBD1. Germline V gene data show CDR1 as MNHNS and CDR2 as SASEGT. This CDR3 has 16 amino acids. The CDR3 loop is CAISEIMGQLNTEAFF. The CDR3 DNA reads as TGTGCCATCAGTGAAATCATGGGACAGTTGAACACTGAAGCTTTCTTT.

The V gene is TRBV5-5, the J gene TRBJ2-1; the D call may be TRBD1 or TRBD2 (5 bases each). The CDR3 has 12 amino acids. Germline V CDR1 and CDR2: SGHKS, YYEKEE (reference sequence). Trimming took off 5 bases at V and 10 bases at J, with 13 bases between the two ends. The CDR3 here is CASRQGTREQFF. DNA of the CDR3: TGTGCCAGCAGGCAAGGGACGAGGGAGCAGTTCTTC.

Of note for this clone: Compared with germline, one end of the junction differs, possibly owing to a read error. This chain uses TRBV5-8 with TRBJ2-7, with D possibly TRBD2 on 5 matching bases. This CDR3 comprises 13 residues. Germline V gene sequence: CDR1 SGHTS, CDR2 YDEGEE. The CDR3 bases are TGCGCCAGCAGCCAAGAGGACGGACTGGAGCAGTACTTC. Protein sequence: CASSQEDGLEQYF.

The chain carries TRBV6-6 and TRBJ1-5; D unclear. CDR3 length equals 13 residues. V was trimmed by 2 bases and J by 10 bases, leaving 12 bases between them. From germline, CDR1 is MNHNY and CDR2 SVGAGI (reference sequence). The CDR3 here is CASSYAPRRPQHF. For the CDR3, the DNA is TGTGCCAGCAGTTACGCCCCTAGGCGCCCCCAGCATTTT.

The count of this clone is one. The genes are TRBV7-1 and TRBJ2-5, with 7 bases lining up with TRBD2. TRBV7-1 is marked as an open reading frame, function uncertain. V shed 4 bases, J shed 7 bases, and the junction held 6 bases outside the gene matches. The CDR3 totals 13 residues. The CDR3 loop reads CASSLEASGTQYF. The CDR3 bases are TGTGCCAGCAGCTTAGAGGCTAGCGGGACCCAGTACTTC.

The chain links TRBV28 to TRBJ1-2; 8 positions match TRBD1. V shed 6 bases, J shed 4 bases, and the junction held 4 bases outside the gene matches. The CDR3 extends over 13 amino acids. Germline values: CDR1 MDHEN, CDR2 SYDVKM. Here the CDR3 DNA reads TGTGCCAGCAGCAGACAGGGGTCCTATGGCTACACCTTC. Amino acid sequence: CASSRQGSYGYTF.

This clone is classed as medium-sized. V and J are TRBV15 and TRBJ2-7; 8 bases are a match to TRBD1. The CDR3 sequence is 13 residues long. Germline CDR1 reads LNHNV; CDR2 reads YYDKDF (reference sequence). With 5 bases clipped from V and 3 bases from J, the junction kept 3 bases outside the gene matches. DNA of the CDR3: TGTGCCACCAGCCGCGACAGGGGCTACGAGCAGTACTTC. Translated, it gives CATSRDRGYEQYF.

The chain employs TRBV10-3 and TRBJ2-7; TRBD2 agrees at 7 bases. In germline, CDR1 is ENHRY, CDR2 SYGVKD. Trimming cost V 5 bases and J 2 bases; bases outside gene matches: 9. The CDR3 consists of 15 residues. CDR3 region: CAISSSLAGAYEQYF. DNA for the CDR3: TGTGCCATCAGTTCATCCTTGGCGGGAGCCTACGAGCAGTACTTC.

This clone was recorded many times. This chain's CDR3 is CASSILLSSSIQYF. As DNA, the CDR3 is TGTGCCAGCAGCATATTATTATCGTCATCGATCCAGTACTTC. The chain is built from TRBV6-5 and TRBJ2-7; D unclear. This CDR3 is built from 14 residues. Germline V gene data show CDR1 as MNHEY and CDR2 as SVGAGI. Trimming pared 6 bases from V and 10 bases from J, leaving 22 bases between.

The chain has TRBV5-5 and TRBJ2-1, with D possibly being TRBD1 or TRBD2 (5 bases each). The CDR3 has 17 amino acids. Germline CDR1 and CDR2: SGHKS and YYEKEE (reference sequence). V was clipped by 3 bases and J by 4 bases, with 20 bases between them. CDR3 DNA: TGTGCCAGCAGCTCGAGGGGCCTCCGCGGCGGATACAATGAGCAGTTCTTC. It is translated as CASSSRGLRGGYNEQFF.

This chain joins TRBV6-1 and TRBJ2-3, with D perhaps matching TRBD1 (6 bases). Trimming took off 6 bases at V and 0 bases at J, with 13 bases between the two ends. This CDR3 region has 15 residues. The germline gives CDR1 MNHNS, CDR2 SASEGT. CDR3 sequence (DNA): TGTGCCAGCAGAAAGGGGGTTGGTAGCACAGATACGCAGTATTTT. It encodes CASRKGVGSTDTQYF.

The chain combines TRBV15 with TRBJ1-2; unclear D gene. V lost 6 bases, J lost 10 bases, and 15 bases lay in between. CDR3 length equals 12 residues. In germline, CDR1 is LNHNV, CDR2 YYDKDF (reference sequence). The CDR3 DNA is TGTGCCACCAGTTTGCACCCCGGTGACTACACCTTC. Amino acid sequence: CATSLHPGDYTF.

This clone was observed once. This sequence joins TRBV6-5 and TRBJ2-2; 8 bases are shared with TRBD1. V gave up 2 bases and J gave up 1 base; unmatched junction bases: 0. CDR1 MNHEY and CDR2 SVGAGI come from the germline V gene. CDR3 length: 15 residues. CDR3 coding DNA: TGTGCCAGCAGTTACGGGACAGGGAACACCGGGGAGCTGTTTTTT. Translated, it gives CASSYGTGNTGELFF.

This clone appeared a single time. The chain couples TRBV7-9 to TRBJ1-2; weak D call: TRBD1 (5 bases). In germline, CDR1 is SEHNR, CDR2 FQNEAQ (reference sequence). V lost 0 bases, J lost 6 bases, and 8 bases lay in between. CDR3 length equals 13 residues. CDR3: CASSLAGPDGYTF. The CDR3 DNA sequence: TGTGCCAGCAGCTTAGCGGGACCCGATGGCTACACCTTC.

This clone is termed medium-sized. The chain joins TRBV7-9 to TRBJ1-1; no reliable D call. V was shortened by 3 bases and J by 2 bases, with 10 bases between the two germline ends. Germline values: CDR1 SEHNR, CDR2 FQNEAQ (reference sequence). The CDR3 spans 14 residues. The CDR3 nucleotides read TGTGCCAGCAGCTTGAGTTCCGGAAACACTGAAGCTTTCTTT. Protein product: CASSLSSGNTEAFF.

The rearrangement links TRBV6-5 to TRBJ1-6; no firm D call. Germline CDR1 MNHEY, CDR2 SVGAGI. The CDR3 has 14 amino acids. V lost 2 bases and J lost 7, with 9 bases in between. The CDR3 here is CASSYGRLNSPLHF. In DNA form, the CDR3 reads TGTGCCAGCAGTTACGGGCGTCTCAATTCACCCCTCCACTTT.

This clone was detected only a few times. The chain joins TRBV5-6 to TRBJ2-1; D tentatively reads TRBD1 or TRBD2 (5 bases each). CDR3 length equals 17 residues. With 4 bases removed from V and 2 bases from J, the gap between germline ends came to 19 bases. The germline V gene encodes CDR1 SGHDT and CDR2 YYEEEE. CDR3 sequence: CASSHETGTFTYNEQFF. CDR3 DNA sequence: TGTGCCAGCAGCCACGAGACCGGGACCTTTACCTACAATGAGCAGTTCTTC.

The rearrangement uses TRBV11-2 and TRBJ1-3; D remains ambiguous. Trimming cost V 0 bases and J 0 bases, with 9 bases left between them. Germline V gives CDR1 SGHAT, CDR2 FQNNGV. The CDR3 runs 16 residues. The CDR3, as DNA: TGTGCCAGCAGCTTAGATTTACCTGTCTCTGGAAACACCATATATTTT. Translated, it gives CASSLDLPVSGNTIYF.